The T cell receptor beta chain described here comes from a study of beta chain features in type 1 diabetes (dated by TCRdb to 2016 to 2019). Regarding the complete study: No differences in mean age, gender distribution, total cell number or subset yield were found between patients and healthy donors. A total of 100 million to 110 million sorted cells were examined across all samples, and a strong correlation was observed between cell number per subset and RNA yield. In the study, TCRB repertoires of sorted circulating CD4+ T cell subsets from recently diagnosed type 1 diabetes patients were compared with those of matched healthy donors. Naive and central memory subsets were obtained from all 30 or so donors, but regulatory and stem cell-like memory subsets were isolated from only 8 patients and 8 healthy donors.

The paper's findings and limits, for the study overall: The naive, central memory and regulatory TCRB repertoires appeared to resemble one another more closely among patients than among healthy donors. Shorter templates might have been favored by PCR, but patient and control samples were amplified and corrected together, so both groups would have been affected equally by any skew. A moderate but significant shortening of TCRB CDR3 length was observed in type 1 diabetes patients in all four CD4+ subsets. At VDJ recombination sites, type 1 diabetes patients had fewer insertions and more deleted nucleotides, which implies abnormalities in thymic rearrangement. Only small numbers of individuals were included in the HLA sub-analyses, which left unresolved whether HLA type had any influence on TCRB rearrangement. Sequencing cDNA rather than genomic DNA could over-represent highly expressing activated cells, although activation and CD3 levels did not differ between groups.

All of the isolated RNA was reverse transcribed with the High Capacity cDNA Reverse Transcription Kit, so expressed TCRB transcripts were sequenced. Naive, central memory and regulatory T cell samples underwent deep immunoSEQ sequencing, averaging about 3.5 million total reads per sample. After sorted cells were lysed in RLT buffer, RNA was extracted with DNase-treated RNeasy Micro or Mini kits, with the choice depending on cell number. To prevent cross-contamination, every cell subset was processed on its own, while patient and healthy donor samples were processed together. The immunoSEQ multiplex PCR was used to amplify TCRB sequences from cDNA, yielding 87-bp fragments that span the CDR3 region. Sequencing of the amplicons was performed on the Illumina HiSeq platform. Turning to the authors' computational methods: Synthetic template baselines were used to correct PCR bias computationally, reads within Hamming distance 2 were collapsed, and singletons that could not be merged were discarded. By aligning reads against IMGT, V, D and J genes, CDR3 length, and insertions or deletions at six rearrangement sites were assigned. Within each subset, clonotype counts were normalized to sorted cell number, after which true diversity and Gini coefficients were computed with the tcR R package. The overlap coefficient, calculated on TCRB nucleotide sequences, was used to measure repertoire sharing. Out-of-frame TCRB sequences from naive cells were analyzed as a proxy for the pre-selection repertoire. Entries here come from immuneACCESS through TCRdb and include only in-frame sequences with V and J called. Some clones fail to appear in such tables; in the studies checked, an unresolved V gene covers under half of the shortfall, and the cause of the remainder is unknown. V, J and clone size reflect that table, while D and trimming were determined from the DNA. For this sample the table gives 200,000 to 300,000 clones, of which about 15% were detected only once. The leading ten clones occupy approximately 0.018% of the sample.

This clone was counted a few times. The antigen it binds to is not known. Base quality data are lacking; no much larger clone is found one base away. As encoded in the germline V gene (reference sequence), CDR1 is SEHNR while CDR2 is FQNEAQ. V is pared back by 2 bases and J by 6 bases, with 11 bases lying between the germline termini. The CDR3 holds 13 amino acids from the cysteine to the phenylalanine. The read is trimmed to its CDR3 DNA, 39 bases read in frame from base 1. Each donor gave one peripheral blood draw, approximately 120 mL on average, collected into heparinised tubes. A BD FACSAria II and a panel including CD45RO, CCR7, CD25, CD127, CD95 and CD27 were used to sort naive, central memory, regulatory and stem cell-like memory CD4+ T cells. All sorted populations exceeded 95% purity. PBMCs were separated immediately by Lymphoprep density gradient centrifugation and were stained directly, without being cultured. Samples were stained and sorted in pairs, with one healthy donor and one patient per experiment, so that batch effects were minimized.

The sequence was obtained from a man aged 25-45 years with type 1 diabetes. Rearrangement joined TRBV7-9 to TRBJ2-7; TRBD1 is perhaps the D gene, given 5 matching bases. The sequencing input was naive CD4+ T cells from blood. The cell subset or site label, read with the paper, signifies: true naive CD4+ T cells. The CDR3 in this case is CASSLQGIGEQYF. The DNA reads as follows: TGTGCCAGCAGCTTACAGGGAATCGGCGAGCAGTACTTC.